What follows are 11 T cell receptor beta chains derived from one specimen sequenced in a study of T cells in Graves' hyperthyroidism and ophthalmopathy. Amplification yielded TCR beta CDR3 regions, with RNA transcripts as the source. The HTBI primer set was used in a first-round RT-PCR of the TCR CDR3. TCRdb re-derived calls from the multiplex PCR reads in MiXCR, one entry per CDR3 protein. The table includes 600,000 to 650,000 distinct CDR3 sequences, less than 25% detected once. Sequencing used blood. These receptors originate from a man younger than 40 with Graves' ophthalmopathy.

In regard to this clonotype: This may stem from a read error, because a much larger clone lies one nucleotide away. The rearrangement joins TRBV27 to TRBJ2-5; 16 nucleotides agree with TRBD2. The CDR3 runs to 17 residues. Germline CDR1 MNHEY, CDR2 SMNVEV (reference sequence). Germline trimming cut 5 bases from V and 7 bases from J; bases unmatched to any gene: 10. CDR3 sequence (DNA): TGTGCCAGCAGTATCGGGACTAGCGGGAGGGCCCTTGCGACCCAGTACTTC. It encodes CASSIGTSGRALATQYF.

The chain employs TRBV5-8 and TRBJ2-1; possible D gene TRBD2, 5 bases. The CDR3 covers 16 residues. Germline lookup yields CDR1 SGHTS and CDR2 YDEGEE. The germline V and J ends were trimmed by 2 bases and 4 bases, with 16 bases remaining between them. DNA for the CDR3: TGTGCCAGCAGCTTAATTGGGCGGGTCGAGTACAATGAGCAGTTCTTC. Its translation: CASSLIGRVEYNEQFF.

This clonotype has only a few counts. The CDR3 reads CASSRQPNTGELFF. The DNA of the CDR3 is TGTGCCAGCAGCAGACAGCCGAACACCGGGGAGCTGTTTTTT. The V gene is TRBV5-5, the J gene TRBJ2-2, with D perhaps matching TRBD1 (5 bases). Trimming stripped 4 bases from V and 0 bases from J, with 7 bases between. The CDR3 is 14 residues long. Germline loops: CDR1 SGHKS, CDR2 YYEKEE (reference sequence). The full variable domain, its missing parts supplied by reference TRBV5-5 and TRBJ2-2, is DAGVTQSPTHLIKTRGQQVTLRCSPISGHKSVSWYQQVLGQGPQFIFQYYEKEERGRGNFPDRFSARQFPNYSSELNVNALLLGDSALYLCASSRQPNTGELFFGEGSRLTVL.

This clonotype was recorded at least ten times. This sequence joins TRBV2 and TRBJ2-3; 11 positions match TRBD2. The V and J ends lost 3 bases and 1 base, in that order; junction bases with no gene match: 3. The CDR3 covers 16 residues. Germline V gene lookup returns CDR1 SNHLY and CDR2 FYNNEI. CDR3 protein: CASSDRLAGRTDTQYF. The CDR3 DNA is TGTGCCAGCAGTGACAGACTAGCGGGACGCACAGATACGCAGTATTTT. Full variable domain (missing parts from reference TRBV2 and TRBJ2-3): EPEVTQTPSHQVTQMGQEVILRCVPISNHLYFYWYRQILGQKVEFLVSFYNNEISEKSEIFDDQFSVERPDGSNFTLKIRSTKLEDSAMYFCASSDRLAGRTDTQYFGPGTRLTVL.

As concerns this clonotype: A much larger clone lies a single base off, so this may be a read error. The chain uses TRBV5-1 and TRBJ2-7; D perhaps matches TRBD1 (5 bases). Trimming took off 5 bases at V and 3 bases at J, with 15 bases between the two ends. This CDR3 is 14 amino acids long. CDR1 and CDR2 from the germline V gene are SGHRS and YFSETQ. The CDR3, as DNA: TGCGCCAGCAGTACCCCGACAGACGACTACGAGCAGTACTTC. Protein product: CASSTPTDDYEQYF.

This sequence joins TRBV7-2 and TRBJ2-4; tentative D call: TRBD1 (5 bases). CDR1 SGHTA and CDR2 FQGNSA come from the germline V gene. Trimming took off 5 bases at V and 0 bases at J, with 17 bases between the two ends. CDR3 size: 17 residues. The CDR3 sequence: CASSPSPGNLAKNIQYF. CDR3 sequence (DNA): TGTGCCAGCAGCCCATCGCCAGGGAATTTAGCCAAAAACATTCAGTACTTC.

V gene TRBV5-1 combines with J gene TRBJ1-2; perhaps TRBD1 as D (6 bases). This CDR3 spans 15 amino acids. The ends were cut back, 5 bases at V and 2 bases at J, with 16 bases in the middle. CDR1 is SGHRS, CDR2 YFSETQ, per germline. The chain's CDR3 is CASSLSPDRNYGYTF. The CDR3 coding sequence is TGCGCCAGCAGTTTGTCCCCGGACAGAAACTATGGCTACACCTTC.

The rearrangement uses TRBV5-8 and TRBJ2-1; unclear D gene. CDR3 length: 15 amino acids. V was shortened by 8 bases and J by 11 bases, with 26 bases between the two germline ends. Germline V CDR1 and CDR2: SGHTS, YDEGEE. The CDR3 sequence is CASGVLGWGNSQQFF. The CDR3 nucleotides are TGTGCCAGTGGGGTATTAGGGTGGGGAAATTCTCAGCAGTTCTTC.

Regarding this clonotype: A much larger clone differs by one base, so this may be a read error. The chain has TRBV6-1 and TRBJ1-5, with TRBD1 matching over 8 bases. Per the germline V gene, CDR1 is MNHNS and CDR2 is SASEGT. The V segment lost 5 bases and the J segment 3 bases; nucleotides outside the gene matches: 3. The CDR3 contains 14 residues. This CDR3 reads CASSMTGVNQPQHF. The CDR3, as DNA: TGTGCCAGCAGTATGACAGGGGTCAATCAGCCCCAGCATTTT.

This chain joins TRBV20-1 and TRBJ2-7; the match to TRBD1 covers 10 bases. Trimming cost V 6 bases and J 2 bases; bases outside gene matches: 13. Germline-derived CDR1 and CDR2 are DFQATT and SNEGSKA (reference sequence). CDR3 length: 16 residues. CDR3: CSAGEYWTGGTYEQYF. The CDR3 nucleotides read TGCAGTGCAGGGGAATACTGGACAGGGGGGACCTACGAGCAGTACTTC.

Concerning this clonotype itself: Given a much more abundant clone one base away, this may be a read error. This chain links TRBV5-1 with TRBJ1-1; 7 nucleotides agree with TRBD1. This CDR3 region has 11 residues. Germline V gene lookup returns CDR1 SGHRS and CDR2 YFSETQ. Trimming removed 10 bases from V and 3 bases from J; junction bases left unmatched: 3. The DNA of the CDR3 is TGCGCCTTCACAGGGGACACTGAAGCTTTCTTT. Translation gives CAFTGDTEAFF.